Shown below are 10 T cell receptor beta chains from a single sample sequenced in a study of T cells after yellow fever vaccination. Using its own MiXCR run on the 5' RACE reads, TCRdb lists one record per CDR3 protein. The sample holds roughly 190,000 distinct CDR3 sequences; around 10% are singletons and the top ten take 30% to 45%. This specimen consisted of CD8+ T cells sorted from PBMCs, obtained 15 days after the yellow fever booster vaccination. The origin of the receptors is a man between 18 and 29 years old who received the YFV17D yellow fever vaccine.

The chain joins TRBV6-5 to TRBJ2-7, with a tentative D call TRBD1 (6 bases). In germline, CDR1 is MNHEY, CDR2 SVGAGI. The V end lost 1 base, the J end lost 0 bases, and 7 bases lay between the germline ends. This CDR3 has 14 amino acids. DNA of the CDR3: TGTGCCAGCAGTTACTGGGGGCTCTCCTACGAGCAGTACTTC. This sequence encodes CASSYWGLSYEQYF.

The chain combines TRBV6-6 with TRBJ2-7, with 7 bases aligning to TRBD1. This CDR3 region has 15 residues. V shed 2 bases, J shed 4 bases, and the junction held 8 bases outside the gene matches. Germline values: CDR1 MNHNY, CDR2 SVGAGI (reference sequence). CDR3 sequence (DNA): TGTGCCAGCAGTTACCCAGGACAGGATCGTTACGAGCAGTACTTC. It specifies CASSYPGQDRYEQYF.

This clonotype was seen repeatedly, ten times or more. The chain has TRBV7-9 and TRBJ2-3; perhaps TRBD2 as D (5 bases). In germline, CDR1 is SEHNR, CDR2 FQNEAQ (reference sequence). The V and J ends lost 2 bases and 3 bases respectively, with 18 bases between them. The CDR3 is 17 amino acids. The CDR3 protein is CASSLSPRAPGTDTQYF. CDR3 in DNA: TGTGCCAGCAGCTTAAGTCCCCGGGCCCCGGGGACAGATACGCAGTATTTT.

This clonotype has only a few counts. The chain links TRBV5-5 to TRBJ1-5, with a weak D call TRBD1 (5 bases). CDR3 length: 15 residues. The V end lost 0 bases, the J end lost 4 bases, and 11 bases lay between the germline ends. Germline V lookup: CDR1 SGHKS, CDR2 YYEKEE (reference sequence). The CDR3 nucleotides read TGTGCCAGCAGCTTGGTCGGGACGGTGAATCAGCCCCAGCATTTT. Amino acids: CASSLVGTVNQPQHF.

This clonotype appeared a few times. V is TRBV5-1 and J is TRBJ2-1; no reliable D call. Germline V CDR1 and CDR2: SGHRS, YFSETQ. The CDR3 is 13 residues long. Trimming removed 1 base from V and 8 bases from J, with 10 bases in between. CDR3 region: CASSLPEDDEQFF. As DNA, the CDR3 is TGCGCCAGCAGCTTGCCCGAGGACGATGAGCAGTTCTTC.

This clonotype was seen a few times. This chain joins TRBV6-5 and TRBJ1-1; TRBD1 is a possible D gene (5 bases). Germline V gives CDR1 MNHEY, CDR2 SVGAGI. The V end lost 0 bases, the J end lost 3 bases, and 8 bases lay between the germline ends. This CDR3 spans 14 amino acids. CDR3 sequence reads: CASSYSGGDTEAFF. CDR3 coding DNA: TGTGCCAGCAGTTACTCGGGGGGGGACACTGAAGCTTTCTTT.

This clonotype was counted many times. The chain carries TRBV4-1 and TRBJ2-3; 8 bases are a match to TRBD2. The germline V gene has CDR1 MGHRA and CDR2 YSYEKL. Germline trimming cut 0 bases from V and 5 bases from J; bases unmatched to any gene: 7. CDR3 size: 16 residues. In nucleotides, the CDR3 is TGCGCCAGCAGCCAAGATCGGCGGGGGGTGGAAGATACGCAGTATTTT. Amino acids: CASSQDRRGVEDTQYF.

This chain uses TRBV4-1 with TRBJ2-3; no firm D call. The ends were cut back, 1 base at V and 10 bases at J, with 12 bases in the middle. CDR1 and CDR2 from the germline V gene are MGHRA and YSYEKL. This CDR3 contains 13 residues. In DNA form, the CDR3 reads TGCGCCAGCAGCCAAGCCCCGCCGGGTGCGCAGTATTTT. Translating gives CASSQAPPGAQYF.

The V and J genes are TRBV2 and TRBJ1-2, with 9 bases identical to TRBD1. J lost 4 bases, V lost 4 bases, and 7 bases had no gene match. Germline V gives CDR1 SNHLY, CDR2 FYNNEI. This CDR3 has 15 amino acids. The CDR3 DNA reads as TGTGCCAGCAGTGGGGACAGGGAATCCAGCTATGGCTACACCTTC. Translated, it gives CASSGDRESSYGYTF.

The gene calls are TRBV20-1 and TRBJ2-7; 7 bases are shared with TRBD2. There are 11 residues in the CDR3. Per germline, CDR1 DFQATT and CDR2 SNEGSKA (reference sequence). CDR3 sequence (DNA): TGCGCGGGGGTGAGCTCCTACGAGCAGTACTTC. Its translation is CAGVSSYEQYF.